The TCR beta chain described here comes from a study of blood T cell repertoires in COVID-19. Study-wide context: Donors in the United States, Italy and Spain gave samples during acute or convalescent COVID-19.

Germline V gene sequence: CDR1 KGHSH, CDR2 LQKENI. This CDR3 comprises 14 residues. V was cut by 10 bases and J by 0 bases, with 13 bases left in between. The table came from immunoSEQ multiplex PCR; TCRdb's copy has only in-frame clones and leaves some out. The repertoire consists of roughly 210,000 clones, with 80% to 90% occurring once and the leading ten covering 5.5% to 8.5%. This chain joins TRBV18 and TRBJ2-1; D unclear. This receptor was taken from a man aged 25-40 years in a cohort exposed to, infected with or recovered from COVID-19 (not recorded which). Sequencing was performed on PBMCs or T cells enriched from blood (not recorded which). CDR3 sequence: CATTPPSSYNEQFF. The CDR3, as DNA: TGTGCCACTACCCCGCCAAGCTCCTACAATGAGCAGTTCTTC.